Shown below are 28 T cell receptor beta chains from a single sample sequenced in a study of blood T cell repertoires in COVID-19. Some clones are missing from TCRdb's copy, which holds only in-frame ones; the method was immunoSEQ multiplex PCR. The sample yields around 130,000 clones, 88% seen once. Sequenced material: peripheral blood. All receptors come from a man aged 65-85 years with active COVID-19.

This chain joins TRBV18 and TRBJ2-5; TRBD1 matches at 7 bases. The length of the CDR3 is 14 residues. In germline, CDR1 is KGHSH, CDR2 LQKENI. With V trimmed by 0 bases and J by 4 bases, 2 bases remained unmatched. CDR3 in amino acids: CASSPPTGRETQYF. The CDR3 DNA is TGTGCCAGCTCACCACCGACAGGGAGAGAGACCCAGTACTTC.

This chain joins TRBV19 and TRBJ2-2, with 13 bases that match TRBD2. V dropped 6 bases and J dropped 6; count of bases not matched to a gene: 4. CDR1 and CDR2 from the germline V gene are LNHDA and SQIVND (reference sequence). The CDR3 is made up of 15 amino acids. This chain's CDR3 is CASSLGLAGPGELFF. CDR3 bases: TGTGCCAGTAGCCTGGGACTAGCGGGGCCCGGGGAGCTGTTTTTT.

In DNA, the CDR3 is TGTGCCAGCAGCCCGGACAGGGGGCGGACGAACACCATATATTTT. Translation: CASSPDRGRTNTIYF. The chain is built from TRBV6-5 and TRBJ1-3; 11 bases fit TRBD1. Germline loops: CDR1 MNHEY, CDR2 SVGAGI. This CDR3 contains 15 residues. J lost 7 bases, V lost 6 bases, and 8 bases had no gene match.

In its sample, this clone was seen once. The rearrangement uses TRBV9 and TRBJ1-2; tentatively, D is TRBD1 (5 bases). The CDR3 loop spans 15 amino acids. Germline CDR1 reads SGDLS; CDR2 reads YYNGEE. V was shortened by 4 bases and J by 1 base, with 14 bases between the two germline ends. The CDR3, as DNA: TGTGCCAGCAGCCCACACCAGACAGTTAACTATGGCTACACCTTC. It codes for CASSPHQTVNYGYTF.

The V call is TRBV5-8, the J call TRBJ2-7; TRBD2 matches 7 bases. The CDR3 is made up of 14 amino acids. Germline CDR1 and CDR2: SGHTS and YDEGEE. Trimming took 4 bases from V and 2 from J; bases not matched to a gene: 6. The CDR3 spells CASSPREVAYEQYF. In DNA form, the CDR3 reads TGTGCCAGCAGCCCCCGGGAGGTGGCCTACGAGCAGTACTTC.

This chain joins TRBV15 and TRBJ2-7, with 8 bases lining up with TRBD1. The CDR3 runs to 15 residues. With 5 bases clipped from V and 2 bases from J, the junction kept 8 bases outside the gene matches. The germline gives CDR1 LNHNV, CDR2 YYDKDF (reference sequence). CDR3 DNA sequence: TGTGCCACCAGCGTGGGACAGGCCGGACCCTACGAGCAGTACTTC. The encoded protein is CATSVGQAGPYEQYF.

In the case of this clone: One end of the junction fails to match germline, which may point to a read error. V usage is TRBV20-1 and J usage is TRBJ2-3; the match to TRBD2 covers 13 bases. Germline values: CDR1 DFQATT, CDR2 SNEGSKA (reference sequence). The CDR3 sequence is 11 residues long. The CDR3 loop is CSAGGLAGVNF. CDR3 bases: TGCAGTGCAGGAGGACTAGCGGGAGTGAATTTT.

This chain connects TRBV5-1 to TRBJ1-6, with a tentative D call TRBD1 (5 bases). Germline V gives CDR1 SGHRS, CDR2 YFSETQ. V was clipped by 4 bases and J by 5 bases, with 13 bases between them. The CDR3 contains 15 residues. The CDR3 loop is CASSPSGGDNSPLHF. The CDR3 DNA reads TGCGCCAGCAGCCCCAGCGGAGGGGATAATTCACCCCTCCACTTT.

CDR3 amino acids: CASSLAPAGYEQYF. The CDR3 nucleotides are TGCGCCAGCAGCTTGGCTCCAGCGGGTTACGAGCAGTACTTC. The rearrangement links TRBV5-1 to TRBJ2-7; D is perhaps TRBD2 (6 bases). The CDR3 extends over 14 amino acids. Germline V gives CDR1 SGHRS, CDR2 YFSETQ. Trimming removed 0 bases from V and 4 bases from J, with 11 bases in between.

This clone was counted a single time. The V call is TRBV24-1, the J call TRBJ2-7; 9 bases match TRBD2. Germline loops: CDR1 KGHDR, CDR2 SFDVKD. J was trimmed by 7 bases and V by 2 bases; bases with no gene match: 11. There are 16 residues in the CDR3. CDR3 sequence (DNA): TGTGCCACCAGTGATTCCGGGGCGGGAGGGCCGGGTGAGCAGTACTTC. Protein: CATSDSGAGGPGEQYF.

The genes are TRBV6-6 and TRBJ1-6, with 11 bases lining up with TRBD1. CDR1 and CDR2 from the germline V gene are MNHNY and SVGAGI (reference sequence). Trimming removed 6 bases from V and 3 bases from J; junction bases left unmatched: 16. The CDR3 runs 20 residues. DNA for the CDR3: TGTGCCAGCAGCGCTACCCCCGGGGACAGGGGGTATAGCTATAATTCACCCCTCCACTTT. It translates to CASSATPGDRGYSYNSPLHF.

The V and J genes are TRBV5-1 and TRBJ1-1; no clear D. Trimming removed 2 bases from V and 0 bases from J, with 8 bases in between. Germline CDR1 reads SGHRS; CDR2 reads YFSETQ. The CDR3 sequence is 14 residues long. In DNA form, the CDR3 reads TGCGCCAGCAGCTTAAATAACATGAACACTGAAGCTTTCTTT. Amino acids: CASSLNNMNTEAFF.

The chain recombines TRBV5-4 with TRBJ2-6; no reliable D call. The CDR3 contains 15 residues. The germline CDR1 and CDR2 sequences are SGHNT and YYREEE (reference sequence). Trimming left V 4 bases short and J 0 bases short, with 8 bases between. CDR3 protein: CASSRSSSGANVLTF. The CDR3 coding sequence is TGTGCCAGCAGCCGCTCCAGCTCTGGGGCCAACGTCCTGACTTTC.

The chain couples TRBV3-1 (or the pseudogene TRBV3-2) to TRBJ1-2; D possibly corresponds to TRBD1 (6 bases). Per the germline V gene, CDR1 is LGHDT and CDR2 is YNNKEL (reference sequence). This CDR3 is built from 13 residues. Trimming pared 1 base from V and 8 bases from J, leaving 11 bases between. The CDR3 sequence: CASSQGGQWGYTF. CDR3 nucleotides: TGTGCCAGCAGCCAAGGGGGACAATGGGGCTACACCTTC.

This chain joins TRBV11-3 and TRBJ2-3; 15 nucleotides align to TRBD2. The germline V gene encodes CDR1 SGHNT and CDR2 YENEEA. The CDR3 loop spans 16 amino acids. Unmatched junction bases numbered 3, after V lost 5 bases and J lost 3 bases. The DNA of the CDR3 is TGTGCCAGCAGCACGGGACTAGCGGGAGGAACAGATACGCAGTATTTT. It encodes CASSTGLAGGTDTQYF.

The chain carries TRBV15 and TRBJ2-7, with a possible D match to TRBD1 (6 bases). The CDR3 has 14 residues. The V gene lost 0 bases and the J gene lost 3 bases, with 9 bases spanning the gap. The germline gives CDR1 LNHNV, CDR2 YYDKDF (reference sequence). For the CDR3, the DNA is TGTGCCACCAGCAGAGAACAACAGGGCTACGAGCAGTACTTC. The encoded protein is CATSREQQGYEQYF.

The rearrangement links TRBV7-2 to TRBJ2-1; 9 bases align to TRBD2. This CDR3 region has 16 residues. Germline lookup yields CDR1 SGHTA and CDR2 FQGNSA. J lost 2 bases, V lost 5 bases, and 7 bases had no gene match. The CDR3 DNA reads TGTGCCAGCAGCCCACGACGGACTAGCGCCTACAATGAGCAGTTCTTC. Translating it yields CASSPRRTSAYNEQFF.

The chain has TRBV18 and TRBJ2-3; D is possibly TRBD2 (5 bases). Trimming pared 2 bases from V and 0 bases from J, leaving 9 bases between. The CDR3 totals 15 residues. Germline V gene lookup returns CDR1 KGHSH and CDR2 LQKENI. CDR3 coding DNA: TGTGCCAGCTCACCAGGCGGACTTAGCACAGATACGCAGTATTTT. Its protein product is CASSPGGLSTDTQYF.

The rearrangement joins TRBV6-5 to TRBJ1-2; possibly TRBD1 for D (5 bases). The CDR3 is 12 residues long. Trimming left V 8 bases short and J 3 bases short, with 10 bases between. The germline V gene encodes CDR1 MNHEY and CDR2 SVGAGI. CDR3 DNA sequence: TGTGCCAGCGGTAGGGGTGACTATGGCTACACCTTC. This encodes CASGRGDYGYTF.

This chain joins TRBV6-2 or TRBV6-3 and TRBJ1-5; D is perhaps TRBD1 (5 bases). Trimming removed 4 bases from V and 7 bases from J, with 14 bases in between. This CDR3 contains 14 residues. From germline, CDR1 is MNHEY and CDR2 SVGEGT. CDR3 amino acids: CASSWGGRGQPQHF. The CDR3 coding sequence is TGTGCCAGCAGTTGGGGGGGGAGAGGGCAGCCCCAGCATTTT.

The chain employs TRBV3-1 (or the pseudogene TRBV3-2) and TRBJ1-1; D unresolved. Germline V gene lookup returns CDR1 LGHDT and CDR2 YNNKEL (reference sequence). The CDR3 loop spans 15 amino acids. V lost 0 bases, J lost 4 bases, and 12 bases lay in between. For the CDR3, the DNA is TGTGCCAGCAGCCAAGAGGAGGTCCTTAGCACTGAAGCTTTCTTT. This gives the protein CASSQEEVLSTEAFF.

The CDR3 region has the DNA TGTGCCAGCACCTCAGGCCGCTCTGGAAACACCATATATTTT. This gives the protein CASTSGRSGNTIYF. The chain carries TRBV2 and TRBJ1-3; D is ambiguous. CDR1 is SNHLY, CDR2 FYNNEI, per germline. CDR3 length: 14 amino acids. V was shortened by 7 bases and J by 0 bases, with 10 bases between the two germline ends. Drawing the rest from reference TRBV2 and TRBJ1-3, the complete variable domain is EPEVTQTPSHQVTQMGQEVILRCVPISNHLYFYWYRQILGQKVEFLVSFYNNEISEKSEIFDDQFSVERPDGSNFTLKIRSTKLEDSAMYFCASTSGRSGNTIYFGEGSWLTVV.

J is TRBJ2-1 and V is TRBV4-3; TRBD2 matches 9 bases. With 6 bases clipped from V and 8 bases from J, the junction kept 14 bases outside the gene matches. The CDR3 extends over 16 amino acids. CDR1 is LGHNA, CDR2 YSLEER, per germline. The CDR3 DNA reads as TGCGCCAGCAGTACTTTATATAGCGGGAGTCTATATGAGCAGTTCTTC. It is translated as CASSTLYSGSLYEQFF.

This clone was seen just once. The chain has TRBV18 and TRBJ1-2; the D is unclear. The germline gives CDR1 KGHSH, CDR2 LQKENI. The CDR3 runs to 13 residues. Deletions cut 3 bases from V and 4 bases from J, with 9 bases between. The CDR3 DNA reads TGTGCCAGCTCACCTACAGAGGGCTATGGCTACACCTTC. Translating gives CASSPTEGYGYTF.

This clone came up once. The identical CDR3 is also encoded by other nucleotide sequences in the sample. This rearrangement joins TRBV6-1 to TRBJ1-5; D not certain. Germline V CDR1 and CDR2: MNHNS, SASEGT. V lost 2 bases and J 4 bases, leaving 6 bases between the germline ends. The length of the CDR3 is 13 residues. The CDR3 region is CASSERGNQPQHF. In DNA, the CDR3 is TGTGCCAGCAGTGAAAGAGGAAATCAGCCCCAGCATTTT.

This chain connects TRBV30 to TRBJ2-5; a possible D gene is TRBD2 (5 bases). Per the germline V gene, CDR1 is GTSNPN and CDR2 is SVGIG (reference sequence). V lost 1 base and J lost 5, with 14 bases in between. The CDR3 runs to 14 residues. The CDR3 reads CAWSGSGRGETQYF. Written as DNA, the CDR3 is TGTGCCTGGAGTGGGAGCGGAAGAGGGGAGACCCAGTACTTC.

This clone appeared a single time. V is TRBV9 and J is TRBJ1-1; D is perhaps TRBD1 (6 bases). Germline V gene sequence: CDR1 SGDLS, CDR2 YYNGEE. This CDR3 is 11 amino acids long. V dropped 7 bases and J dropped 4 bases, with 8 bases sitting between them. CDR3 sequence: CASGGATEAFF. CDR3 in DNA: TGTGCCAGCGGGGGGGCCACTGAAGCTTTCTTT.

The chain uses TRBV18 and TRBJ2-7; 15 bases fit TRBD2. With V trimmed by 3 bases and J by 1 base, 7 bases remained unmatched. Germline assignment: CDR1 KGHSH and CDR2 LQKENI. The CDR3 is 18 amino acids. The CDR3 coding sequence is TGTGCCAGCTCACCTCGGGGACTAGCGGGAGGAAGGTCCTACGAGCAGTACTTC. It is translated as CASSPRGLAGGRSYEQYF.